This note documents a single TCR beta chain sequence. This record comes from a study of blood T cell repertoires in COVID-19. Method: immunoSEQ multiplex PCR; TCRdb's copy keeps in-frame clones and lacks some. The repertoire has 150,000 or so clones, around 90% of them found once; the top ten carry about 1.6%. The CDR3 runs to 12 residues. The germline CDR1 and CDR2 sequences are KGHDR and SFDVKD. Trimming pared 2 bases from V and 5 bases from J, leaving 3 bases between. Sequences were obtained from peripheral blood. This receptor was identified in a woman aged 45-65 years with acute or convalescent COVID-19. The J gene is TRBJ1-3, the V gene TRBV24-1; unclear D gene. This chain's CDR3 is CATSDYRNTIYF. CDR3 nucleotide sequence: TGTGCCACCAGTGATTACAGAAACACCATATATTTT.